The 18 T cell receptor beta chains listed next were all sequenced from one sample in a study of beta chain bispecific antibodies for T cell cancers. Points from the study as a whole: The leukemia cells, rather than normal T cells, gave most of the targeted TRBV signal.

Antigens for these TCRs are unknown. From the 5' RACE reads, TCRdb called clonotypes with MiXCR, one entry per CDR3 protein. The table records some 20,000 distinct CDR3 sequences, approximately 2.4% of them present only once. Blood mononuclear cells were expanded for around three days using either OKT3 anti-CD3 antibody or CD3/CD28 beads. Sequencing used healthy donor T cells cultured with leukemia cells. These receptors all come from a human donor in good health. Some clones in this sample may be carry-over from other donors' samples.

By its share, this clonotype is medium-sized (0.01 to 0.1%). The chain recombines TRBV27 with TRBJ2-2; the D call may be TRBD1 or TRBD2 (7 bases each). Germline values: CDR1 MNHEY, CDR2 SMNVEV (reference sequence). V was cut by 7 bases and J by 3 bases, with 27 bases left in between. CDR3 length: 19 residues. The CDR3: CASTPRDSPGGVYTGELFF. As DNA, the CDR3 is TGTGCCAGCACCCCCCGGGACAGTCCTGGGGGGGTTTACACCGGGGAGCTGTTTTTT.

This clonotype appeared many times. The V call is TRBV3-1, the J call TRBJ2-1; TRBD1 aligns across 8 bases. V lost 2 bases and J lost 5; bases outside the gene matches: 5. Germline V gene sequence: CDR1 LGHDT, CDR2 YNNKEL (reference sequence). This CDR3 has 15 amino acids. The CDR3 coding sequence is TGTGCCAGCAGCCAAAGACAGGGGACCCACAATGAGCAGTTCTTC. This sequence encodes CASSQRQGTHNEQFF.

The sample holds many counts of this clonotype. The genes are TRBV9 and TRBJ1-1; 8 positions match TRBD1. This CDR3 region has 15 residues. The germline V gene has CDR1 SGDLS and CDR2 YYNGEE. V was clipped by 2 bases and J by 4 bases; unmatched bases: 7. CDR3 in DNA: TGTGCCAGCAGCGTGGACAGGGACGGAAGCACTGAAGCTTTCTTT. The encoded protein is CASSVDRDGSTEAFF.

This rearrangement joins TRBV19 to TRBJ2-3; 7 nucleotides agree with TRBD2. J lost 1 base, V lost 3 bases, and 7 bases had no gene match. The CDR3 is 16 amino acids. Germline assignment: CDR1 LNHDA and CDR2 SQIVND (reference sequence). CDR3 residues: CASSILSGTGTDTQYF. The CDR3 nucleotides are TGTGCCAGTAGTATCCTCAGCGGGACTGGCACAGATACGCAGTATTTT.

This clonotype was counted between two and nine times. The CDR3 DNA is TGTGCCAGCAGCCCCCTTGGAGCGGAGATCACAGATACGCAGTATTTT. It specifies CASSPLGAEITDTQYF. The chain couples TRBV7-2 to TRBJ2-3, with a possible D match to TRBD2 (5 bases). There are 16 residues in the CDR3. V was clipped by 5 bases and J by 2 bases, with 17 bases between them. From germline, CDR1 is SGHTA and CDR2 FQGNSA.

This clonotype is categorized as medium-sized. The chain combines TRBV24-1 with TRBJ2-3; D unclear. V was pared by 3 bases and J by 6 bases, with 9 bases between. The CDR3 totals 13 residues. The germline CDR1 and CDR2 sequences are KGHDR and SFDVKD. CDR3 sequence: CATSDLILDTQYF. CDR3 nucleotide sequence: TGTGCCACCAGTGATCTGATCTTGGATACGCAGTATTTT.

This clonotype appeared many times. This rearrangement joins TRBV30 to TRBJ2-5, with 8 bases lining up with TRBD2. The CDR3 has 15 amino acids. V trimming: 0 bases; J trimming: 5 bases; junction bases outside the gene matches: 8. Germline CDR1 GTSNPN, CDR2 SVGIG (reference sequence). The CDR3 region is CAWSVTGGTRETQYF. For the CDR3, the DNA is TGTGCCTGGAGTGTAACGGGGGGGACGAGGGAGACCCAGTACTTC.

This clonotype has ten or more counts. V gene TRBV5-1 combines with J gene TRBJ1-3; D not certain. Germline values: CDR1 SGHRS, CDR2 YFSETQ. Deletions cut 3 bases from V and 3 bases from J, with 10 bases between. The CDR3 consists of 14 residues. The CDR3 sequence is CASSSGSGGNTIYF. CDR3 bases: TGCGCCAGCAGCTCAGGCTCTGGTGGAAACACCATATATTTT.

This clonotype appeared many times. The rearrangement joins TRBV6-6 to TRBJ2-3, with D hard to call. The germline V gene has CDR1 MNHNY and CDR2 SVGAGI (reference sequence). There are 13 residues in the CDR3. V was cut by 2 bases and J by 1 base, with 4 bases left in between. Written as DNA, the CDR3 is TGTGCCAGCAGTTACCTACGCACAGATACGCAGTATTTT. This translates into CASSYLRTDTQYF.

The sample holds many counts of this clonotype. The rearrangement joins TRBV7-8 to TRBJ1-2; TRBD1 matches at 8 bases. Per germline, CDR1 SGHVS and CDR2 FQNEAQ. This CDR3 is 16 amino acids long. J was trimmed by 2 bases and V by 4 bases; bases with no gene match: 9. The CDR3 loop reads CASSSLRDRPNYGYTF. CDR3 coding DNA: TGTGCCAGCAGCTCGCTCCGGGACAGGCCAAACTATGGCTACACCTTC.

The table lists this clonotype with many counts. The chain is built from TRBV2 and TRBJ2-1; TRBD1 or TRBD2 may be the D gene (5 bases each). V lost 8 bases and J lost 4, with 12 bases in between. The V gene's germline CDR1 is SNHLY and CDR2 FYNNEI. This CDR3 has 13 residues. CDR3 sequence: CASHRDPYNEQFF. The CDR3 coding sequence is TGTGCCAGCCACCGGGACCCGTACAATGAGCAGTTCTTC.

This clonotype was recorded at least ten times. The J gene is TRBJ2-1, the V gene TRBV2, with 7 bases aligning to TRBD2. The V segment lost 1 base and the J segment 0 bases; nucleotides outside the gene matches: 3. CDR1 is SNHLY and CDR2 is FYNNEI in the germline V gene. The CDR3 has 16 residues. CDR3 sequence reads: CASSEGGGSSYNEQFF. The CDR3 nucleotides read TGTGCCAGCAGTGAAGGTGGCGGGAGCTCCTACAATGAGCAGTTCTTC.

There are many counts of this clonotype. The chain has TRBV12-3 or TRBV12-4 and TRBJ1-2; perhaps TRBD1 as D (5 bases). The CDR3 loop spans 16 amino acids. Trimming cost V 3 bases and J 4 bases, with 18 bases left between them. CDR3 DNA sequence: TGTGCCAGCAGTTTGTTGCCGGCAGGGAGGAGCTATGGCTACACCTTC. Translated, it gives CASSLLPAGRSYGYTF.

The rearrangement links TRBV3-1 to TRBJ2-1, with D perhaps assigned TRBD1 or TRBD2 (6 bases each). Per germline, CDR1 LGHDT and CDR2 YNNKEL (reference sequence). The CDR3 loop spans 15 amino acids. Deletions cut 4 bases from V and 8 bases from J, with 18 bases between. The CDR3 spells CASSPMGGLWDEQFF. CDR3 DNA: TGTGCCAGCAGCCCTATGGGGGGCTTATGGGATGAGCAGTTCTTC.

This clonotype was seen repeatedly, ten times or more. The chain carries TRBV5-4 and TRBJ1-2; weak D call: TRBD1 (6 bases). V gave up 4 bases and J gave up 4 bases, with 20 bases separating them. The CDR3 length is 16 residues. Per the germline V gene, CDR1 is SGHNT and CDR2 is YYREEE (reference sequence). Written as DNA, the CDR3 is TGTGCCAGCAGCACCACCCCGGGGGGGGGCGCCTATGGCTACACCTTC. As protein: CASSTTPGGGAYGYTF.

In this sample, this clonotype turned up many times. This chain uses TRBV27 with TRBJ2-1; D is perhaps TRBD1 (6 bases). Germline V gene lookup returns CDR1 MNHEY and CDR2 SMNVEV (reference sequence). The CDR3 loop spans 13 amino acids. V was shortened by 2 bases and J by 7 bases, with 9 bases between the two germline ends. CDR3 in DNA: TGTGCCAGCAGTTTAGGACAGTGGAATGAGCAGTTCTTC. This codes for CASSLGQWNEQFF.

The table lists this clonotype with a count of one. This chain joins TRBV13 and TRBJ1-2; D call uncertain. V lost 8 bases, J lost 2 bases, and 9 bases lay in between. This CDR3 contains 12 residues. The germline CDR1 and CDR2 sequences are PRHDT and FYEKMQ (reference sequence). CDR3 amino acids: CASSQENYGYTF. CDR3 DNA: TGTGCCAGCTCTCAGGAGAACTATGGCTACACCTTC.

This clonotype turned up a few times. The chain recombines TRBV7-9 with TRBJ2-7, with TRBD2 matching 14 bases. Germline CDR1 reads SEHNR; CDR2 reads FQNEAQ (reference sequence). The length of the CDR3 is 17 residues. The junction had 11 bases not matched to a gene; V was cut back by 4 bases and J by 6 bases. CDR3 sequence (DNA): TGTGCCAGCAGCTCTAGATTAGGTGGACTAGCGGGAGGCGAGCAGTACTTC. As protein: CASSSRLGGLAGGEQYF.